This TCR beta chain was retrieved from a study of cytomegalovirus exposure and HLA in healthy donors. The CDR3 covers 15 residues. In germline, CDR1 is MNHEY, CDR2 SMNVEV (reference sequence). Trimming pared 3 bases from V and 3 bases from J, leaving 11 bases between. Primers for the PCR totalled 60 Vbeta and 13 Jbeta. TCRdb's copy holds only in-frame clones and misses some; the assay was immunoSEQ multiplex PCR. The table includes 120,000 to 150,000 clones, 75% to 80% detected once. The gene calls are TRBV27 and TRBJ1-4; tentative D call: TRBD1 (5 bases). This TCR was recovered from a man aged 35-49 years in good health and CMV-seropositive. Sequenced: PBMCs. CDR3 loop: CASSFTGIANEKLFF. CDR3 DNA: TGTGCCAGCAGTTTCACAGGAATCGCTAATGAAAAACTGTTTTTT.